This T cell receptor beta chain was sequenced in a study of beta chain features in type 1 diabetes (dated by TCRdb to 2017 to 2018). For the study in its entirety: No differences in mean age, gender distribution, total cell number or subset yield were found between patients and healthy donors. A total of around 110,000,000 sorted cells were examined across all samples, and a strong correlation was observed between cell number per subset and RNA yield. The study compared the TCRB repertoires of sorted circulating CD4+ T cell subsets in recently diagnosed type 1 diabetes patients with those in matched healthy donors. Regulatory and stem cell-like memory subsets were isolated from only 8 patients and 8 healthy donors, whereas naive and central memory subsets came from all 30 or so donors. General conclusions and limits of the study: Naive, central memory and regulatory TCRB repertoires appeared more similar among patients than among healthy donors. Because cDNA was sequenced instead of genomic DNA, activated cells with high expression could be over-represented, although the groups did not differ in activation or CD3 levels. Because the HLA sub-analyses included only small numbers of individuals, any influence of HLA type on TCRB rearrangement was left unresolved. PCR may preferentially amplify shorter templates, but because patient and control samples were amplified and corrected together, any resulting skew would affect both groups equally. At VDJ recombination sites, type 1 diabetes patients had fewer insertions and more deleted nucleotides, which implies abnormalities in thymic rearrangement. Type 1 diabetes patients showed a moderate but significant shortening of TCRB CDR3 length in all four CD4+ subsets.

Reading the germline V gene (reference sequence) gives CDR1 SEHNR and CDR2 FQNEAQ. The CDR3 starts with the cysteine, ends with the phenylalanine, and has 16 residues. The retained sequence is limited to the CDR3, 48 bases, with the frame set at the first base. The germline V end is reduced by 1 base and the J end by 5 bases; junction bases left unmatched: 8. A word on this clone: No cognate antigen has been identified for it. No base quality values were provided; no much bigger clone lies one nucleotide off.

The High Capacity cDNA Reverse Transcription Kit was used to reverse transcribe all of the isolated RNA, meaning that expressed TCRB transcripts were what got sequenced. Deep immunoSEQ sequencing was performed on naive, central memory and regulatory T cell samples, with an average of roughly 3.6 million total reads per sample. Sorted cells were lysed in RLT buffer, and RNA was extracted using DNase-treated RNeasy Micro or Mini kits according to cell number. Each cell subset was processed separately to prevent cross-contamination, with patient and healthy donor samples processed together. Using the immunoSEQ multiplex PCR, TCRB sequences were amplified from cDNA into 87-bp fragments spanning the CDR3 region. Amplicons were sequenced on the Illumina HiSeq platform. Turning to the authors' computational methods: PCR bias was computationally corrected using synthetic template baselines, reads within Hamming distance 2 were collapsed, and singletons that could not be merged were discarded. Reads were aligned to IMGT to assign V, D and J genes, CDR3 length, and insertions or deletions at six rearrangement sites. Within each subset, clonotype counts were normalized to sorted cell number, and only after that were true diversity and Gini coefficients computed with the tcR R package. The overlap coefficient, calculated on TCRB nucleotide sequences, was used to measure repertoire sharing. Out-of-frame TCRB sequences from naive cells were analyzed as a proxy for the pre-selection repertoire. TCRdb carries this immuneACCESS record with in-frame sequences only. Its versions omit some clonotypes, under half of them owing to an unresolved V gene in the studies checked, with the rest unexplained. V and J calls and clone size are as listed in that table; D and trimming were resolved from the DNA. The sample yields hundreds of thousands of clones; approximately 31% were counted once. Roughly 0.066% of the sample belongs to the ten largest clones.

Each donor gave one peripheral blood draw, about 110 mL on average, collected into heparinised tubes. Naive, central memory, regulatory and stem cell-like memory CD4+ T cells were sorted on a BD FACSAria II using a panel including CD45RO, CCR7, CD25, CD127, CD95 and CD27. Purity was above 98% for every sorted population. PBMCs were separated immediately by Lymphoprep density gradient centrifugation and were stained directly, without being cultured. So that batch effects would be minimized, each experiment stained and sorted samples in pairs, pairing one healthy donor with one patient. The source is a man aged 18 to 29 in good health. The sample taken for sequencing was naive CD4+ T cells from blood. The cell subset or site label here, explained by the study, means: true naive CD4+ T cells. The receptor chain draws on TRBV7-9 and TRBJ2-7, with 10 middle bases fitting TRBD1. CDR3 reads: CASSLGTRTGGHEQYF. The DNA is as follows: TGTGCCAGCAGCTTAGGGACAAGGACAGGGGGTCACGAGCAGTACTTC.